The source of this T cell receptor (beta chain) is a study of response to subunit inactivated influenza vaccine. V lost 6 bases to trimming and J lost 7 bases, with 12 bases between them. From germline, CDR1 is MNHNY and CDR2 SVGAGI (reference sequence). This CDR3 comprises 12 residues. The study, taken as a whole, reports: Authors suggested each seasonal flu vaccination may recruit only limited numbers of new T cells.

TCRdb analysed the RT-PCR reads with MiXCR anew, one entry per CDR3 protein. The table lists around 580,000 distinct CDR3 sequences, approximately 12% of them singletons, with 9.5% to 13% in the top ten. This clonotype was detected only a few times. The antigen is not known. This TCR was sampled from a man aged 50 to 60 who received an inactivated influenza vaccine. The sample consisted of PBMCs from blood, taken on the day of vaccination. J is TRBJ1-1 and V is TRBV6-6, with D possibly TRBD1 on 5 matching bases. This CDR3 reads CASSQSQGEAFF. In DNA, the CDR3 is TGTGCCAGCAGCCAAAGTCAGGGTGAAGCTTTCTTT.